A single sample is the source of the 11 T cell receptor beta chains below, sequenced in a study of cytomegalovirus exposure and HLA in healthy donors. Assay: immunoSEQ multiplex PCR; the TCRdb copy retains only in-frame clones and omits some. The sample includes tens of thousands of clones, roughly 94% of them seen just once. The sample consisted of PBMCs. These receptors were collected from a man aged 18 to 35 in good health and CMV-seronegative.

V is TRBV5-6 and J is TRBJ1-5; D gene uncertain. The CDR3 totals 14 residues. Trimming pared 0 bases from V and 1 base from J, leaving 5 bases between. The germline V gene encodes CDR1 SGHDT and CDR2 YYEEEE. The CDR3 loop reads CASSLGGSNQPQHF. Written as DNA, the CDR3 is TGTGCCAGCAGCTTGGGCGGGAGCAATCAGCCCCAGCATTTT.

The V and J genes are TRBV28 and TRBJ1-2, with 12 bases fitting TRBD1. This CDR3 comprises 18 residues. Germline V gene data show CDR1 as MDHEN and CDR2 as SYDVKM. V shed 2 bases, J shed 4 bases, and the junction held 11 bases outside the gene matches. CDR3 DNA: TGTGCCAGCAGTTTAGCCGGGACAGGGGGCGCATTAGTCTATGGCTACACCTTC. Translating gives CASSLAGTGGALVYGYTF.

This sequence joins TRBV6-5 and TRBJ1-2, with 7 bases fitting TRBD1. Trimming took 5 bases from V and 9 from J; bases not matched to a gene: 6. The length of the CDR3 is 12 residues. Germline V gene lookup returns CDR1 MNHEY and CDR2 SVGAGI. This CDR3 is CASSRTGQSYTF. In DNA form, the CDR3 reads TGTGCCAGCAGTCGGACAGGTCAGAGCTACACCTTC.

The V call is TRBV11-1, the J call TRBJ2-7; 10 bases line up with TRBD1. V shed 5 bases and J 3 bases; nucleotides not matched to a gene: 7. This CDR3 comprises 15 residues. Germline lookup yields CDR1 SGHAT and CDR2 FQDESV (reference sequence). CDR3 in amino acids: CASSPPGQGFYEQYF. For the CDR3, the DNA is TGTGCCAGCAGCCCACCGGGACAGGGGTTCTACGAGCAGTACTTC.

This clone has just one count. J is TRBJ1-1 and V is TRBV11-2; no firm D call. The V gene's germline CDR1 is SGHAT and CDR2 FQNNGV. CDR3 length: 12 amino acids. V shed 5 bases and J shed 4 bases, with 8 bases lying between them. CDR3 region: CASSRGITEAFF. Written as DNA, the CDR3 is TGTGCCAGCAGCCGCGGAATCACTGAAGCTTTCTTT. Looking up the rest from reference TRBV11-2 and TRBJ1-1 gives the full variable domain: EAGVAQSPRYKIIEKRQSVAFWCNPISGHATLYWYQQILGQGPKLLIQFQNNGVVDDSQLPKDRFSAERLKGVDSTLKIQPAKLEDSAVYLCASSRGITEAFFGQGTRLTVV.

The V and J genes are TRBV15 and TRBJ2-4, with 9 bases that match TRBD1. The CDR3 extends over 17 amino acids. Germline CDR1 LNHNV, CDR2 YYDKDF (reference sequence). The V and J ends lost 3 bases and 6 bases, in that order; junction bases with no gene match: 12. The CDR3 loop is CATSRRGQGMPGNIQYF. In DNA form, the CDR3 reads TGTGCCACCAGCAGGAGGGGACAGGGTATGCCCGGAAACATTCAGTACTTC. The complete variable domain, with remaining parts taken from reference TRBV15 and TRBJ2-4, reads DAMVIQNPRYQVTQFGKPVTLSCSQTLNHNVMYWYQQKSSQAPKLLFHYYDKDFNNEADTPDNFQSRRPNTSFCFLDIRSPGLGDTAMYLCATSRRGQGMPGNIQYFGAGTRLSVL.

This clone has just one count. The DNA of the CDR3 is TGTGCCAGCAGCTTACGCCTAGCGGAGCCTTTGCAGTTCTTC. Amino acid sequence: CASSLRLAEPLQFF. The chain has TRBV7-9 and TRBJ2-1; 7 bases align to TRBD2. This CDR3 comprises 14 residues. CDR1 is SEHNR and CDR2 is FQNEAQ in the germline V gene (reference sequence). V gave up 2 bases and J gave up 12 bases; unmatched junction bases: 10.

CDR3 sequence: CASSQVNLKETQYF. The CDR3 DNA is TGCGCCAGCAGCCAAGTAAACTTGAAAGAGACCCAGTACTTC. V is TRBV4-3 and J is TRBJ2-5, with no clear D. The CDR3 loop spans 14 amino acids. Germline CDR1 LGHNA, CDR2 YSLEER. With 1 base removed from V and 3 bases from J, the gap between germline ends came to 9 bases.

DNA of the CDR3: TGTGCCTGGAGTACGAGGAGGACTGAAGCTTTCTTT. Translating it yields CAWSTRRTEAFF. The chain links TRBV30 to TRBJ1-1; D not resolved. CDR1 GTSNPN and CDR2 SVGIG come from the germline V gene (reference sequence). This CDR3 region has 12 residues. Trimming stripped 2 bases from V and 5 bases from J, with 9 bases between.

The V call is TRBV6-5, the J call TRBJ1-2; tentatively, D is TRBD1 (5 bases). Trimming cost V 2 bases and J 7 bases, with 17 bases left between them. CDR3 size: 15 residues. From germline, CDR1 is MNHEY and CDR2 SVGAGI. The CDR3 sequence: CASSYRTYQGFGYTF. Written as DNA, the CDR3 is TGTGCCAGCAGTTACCGGACCTACCAGGGCTTTGGCTACACCTTC.

The chain is built from TRBV25-1 and TRBJ1-2; 7 nucleotides align to TRBD1. The V gene end was trimmed by 6 bases and the J gene end by 3 bases; junction bases not matched to a gene: 4. Germline V gene data show CDR1 as MGHDK and CDR2 as SYGVNS. CDR3 length: 13 amino acids. DNA for the CDR3: TGTGCCAGCAGCTCACAGGGGTACTATGGCTACACCTTC. Its translation is CASSSQGYYGYTF.